The rows below give T cell receptor beta chains drawn from one sample of a study of T cells after yellow fever vaccination. MiXCR, applied by TCRdb to the 5' RACE reads, yields one record per CDR3 protein. The data show just under 600,000 distinct CDR3 sequences, roughly 14% seen once. Sequenced here: PBMCs, sampled on the day of the yellow fever booster vaccination. The receptors shown here come from a man under 40 who received the YFV17D yellow fever vaccine. CDR3s include the opening cysteine and the closing phenylalanine or tryptophan. A D gene is named only where the DNA matches it firmly. Clone size is stated in some rows and not others, as once, few, many or a class when expanded.

DNA	CDR3	size	D	V	J
TGCAGTGCTCCCATGCGGGGGTACACAGATACGCAGTATTTT	CSAPMRGYTDTQYF	few	TRBD2	TRBV20-1	TRBJ2-3
TGTGCCAGTGCCCGGGACTGGAACAATGAGCAGTTCTTC	CASARDWNNEQFF	.	.	TRBV27	TRBJ2-1
TGTGCCACCAGCGGCGGTGGGTCCCCGACTAATCAGCCCCAGCATTTT	CATSGGGSPTNQPQHF	few	.	TRBV15	TRBJ1-5
TGTGCCAGCAGTTTAGGTGGAGGGGACAGCAACTATGGCTACACCTTC	CASSLGGGDSNYGYTF	few	TRBD1	TRBV12-3/TRBV12-4	TRBJ1-2
TGTGCCAGCAGCTTAGTCAGGGTGCACGAGCAGTACTTC	CASSLVRVHEQYF	.	.	TRBV7-8	TRBJ2-7
TGCAGTGCTCCAACGAGCCGGGGATCCGACTATGGCTACACCTTC	CSAPTSRGSDYGYTF	.	.	TRBV20-1	TRBJ1-2
TGTGCCAGCAGTTTAATCAATAGAGGGGGACAGCCCCAGCATTTT	CASSLINRGGQPQHF	few	.	TRBV12-3/TRBV12-4	TRBJ1-5
TGTGCCAGCAGCTTAGTCCGGGACTCCAATGAGCAGTTCTTC	CASSLVRDSNEQFF	few	.	TRBV7-9	TRBJ2-1
TGCGCCAGCAGCTCCGGGGGGGTGAGAAACATTCAGTACTTC	CASSSGGVRNIQYF	few	TRBD2	TRBV5-1	TRBJ2-4
TGCAGCGTTGATCATATGGCGAACACTGAAGCTTTCTTT	CSVDHMANTEAFF	few	.	TRBV29-1	TRBJ1-1
TGCAGCGTTCTGACAGGGGGTGAGCAGTTCTTC	CSVLTGGEQFF	few	TRBD1	TRBV29-1	TRBJ2-1
TGTGCCAGCAGCTTTAACAGGGTTGACCCAGATACGCAGTATTTT	CASSFNRVDPDTQYF	few	.	TRBV11-2	TRBJ2-3
TGCAGCGTTGATTTCGTAGCACCACGCACAGATACGCAGTATTTT	CSVDFVAPRTDTQYF	.	.	TRBV29-1	TRBJ2-3
TGTGCCAGCAGTTATAACAGACACACCGGGGAGCTGTTTTTT	CASSYNRHTGELFF	.	.	TRBV6-5	TRBJ2-2
TGCGCCAGCAGCTTGGACCGCTCCCAAGCCATTCAGTACTTC	CASSLDRSQAIQYF	few	.	TRBV5-1	TRBJ2-4
TGCAGTGCTCCCACCGGACTAGTTAAGTCCAGTGAGCAGTTCTTC	CSAPTGLVKSSEQFF	few	TRBD2	TRBV20-1	TRBJ2-1
TGTGCCAGCAAAAGAGGGGAGACCCAGTACTTC	CASKRGETQYF	many	.	TRBV7-8	TRBJ2-5
TGCGCCAGCAGCTTGGCGGGGGGGCTCGACACTGAAGCTTTCTTT	CASSLAGGLDTEAFF	.	.	TRBV5-1	TRBJ1-1
TGTGCCAGCTCACCAGTACTAGCGGGACAAGAGACCCAGTACTTC	CASSPVLAGQETQYF	.	TRBD2	TRBV18	TRBJ2-5
TGCAGTGCTAGAGGGAGCGGGAGGGCCCAGTACGAGCAGTACTTC	CSARGSGRAQYEQYF	few	TRBD2	TRBV20-1	TRBJ2-7
TGTGCCAGCAGCTCGTGGGGGGACAGTAGCACAGATACGCAGTATTTT	CASSSWGDSSTDTQYF	.	.	TRBV7-2	TRBJ2-3
TGTGCCAGCAGCTTGGTAGTGCTGCTAGGGTACCAAGAGACCCAGTACTTC	CASSLVVLLGYQETQYF	.	.	TRBV5-5	TRBJ2-5
TGTGCCAGCAGCCCATCTCATGGCGAGCAGTACTTC	CASSPSHGEQYF	few	.	TRBV7-2	TRBJ2-7
TGTGCCAGCAGCCCGGGACAAATGTTTGAGCAGTACTTC	CASSPGQMFEQYF	.	.	TRBV9	TRBJ2-7
TGTGCCAGCAGTCACCGACAGGGTGAAGACGAGCAGTACTTC	CASSHRQGEDEQYF	.	TRBD1	TRBV6-5	TRBJ2-7
TGTGCCAGCAGCCGAACCGGGACAGGGAGCTACAATGAGCAGTTCTTC	CASSRTGTGSYNEQFF	.	TRBD1	TRBV7-2	TRBJ2-1
TGTGCCAGCTCACCTATGGCAGCAGGAAACACTGAAGCTTTCTTT	CASSPMAAGNTEAFF	few	.	TRBV18	TRBJ1-1
TGCAGTGCTAGTGGGTCCGGGACGACCCAGAATTCACCCCTCCACTTT	CSASGSGTTQNSPLHF	.	.	TRBV20-1	TRBJ1-6
TGTGCCAGCAGGGCGCTCTATGGCTACACCTTC	CASRALYGYTF	once	.	TRBV6-1	TRBJ1-2
TGCGCCAGCAGCACCCAGGGACTAGCGGGAGGAGAGCAGTTCTTC	CASSTQGLAGGEQFF	.	TRBD2	TRBV5-1	TRBJ2-1
TGTGCCAGCACCTTCCGACAATCCATCAACACTGAAGCTTTCTTT	CASTFRQSINTEAFF	.	.	TRBV11-2	TRBJ1-1
TGTGCCAGCAGTTACTCTGGTAGCGGGAGAACGAATGAGCAGTTCTTC	CASSYSGSGRTNEQFF	.	TRBD2	TRBV6-5	TRBJ2-1
TGTGCCAGCAGCTTGGCCCCTAGCGGGGTTTACAATGGGCAGTTCTTC	CASSLAPSGVYNGQFF	many	TRBD2	TRBV5-6	TRBJ2-1
TGTGCCAGCAGCTTAGTTTCAGGGTTCTTATCACCCCTCCACTTT	CASSLVSGFLSPLHF	many	.	TRBV7-2	TRBJ1-6
TGCGCCAGCAGCTTGGAACCGGGAGGGGGAAATGAGCAGTTCTTC	CASSLEPGGGNEQFF	few	TRBD2	TRBV5-1	TRBJ2-1
TGTGCCAGCAGCTTACCCAGACAGGGCGGAGGACGCATCTCCTACGAGCAGTACTTC	CASSLPRQGGGRISYEQYF	few	TRBD1	TRBV11-2	TRBJ2-7
TGTGCCAGCAGACAGATCGCGGGGGATACGCAGTATTTT	CASRQIAGDTQYF	.	.	TRBV27	TRBJ2-3
TGTGCCTGGAGTCGACAGGAATCCGGGGCCAACGTCCTGACTTTC	CAWSRQESGANVLTF	few	.	TRBV30	TRBJ2-6
TGTGCCAGCAGCTCGACGGACAGGGGGGCGGACACTGAAGCTTTCTTT	CASSSTDRGADTEAFF	.	TRBD1	TRBV11-2	TRBJ1-1
TGTGCCAGCAGCACCCGACCGAAGACTAGCGGGAGACTCAACGAGCAGTACTTC	CASSTRPKTSGRLNEQYF	few	TRBD2	TRBV5-6	TRBJ2-7
TGCGCCAGCAGCTTGCAGCCTGCTGGGGCCAACGTCCTGACTTTC	CASSLQPAGANVLTF	few	.	TRBV5-1	TRBJ2-6
TGCAGTGCTAGAGTGTTTAGGGGTTACGAGCAGTACTTC	CSARVFRGYEQYF	.	.	TRBV20-1	TRBJ2-7
TGTGCCAGCACCGAGGGGGTGAACACTGAAGCTTTCTTT	CASTEGVNTEAFF	.	.	TRBV6-2/TRBV6-3	TRBJ1-1
TGCAGTGCTAGAGATCTGTCGAATCCCGGCTACAATGAGCAGTTCTTC	CSARDLSNPGYNEQFF	few	.	TRBV20-1	TRBJ2-1
TGCAGTGGTAGTTCATCGAACACTGAAGCTTTCTTT	CSGSSSNTEAFF	few	.	TRBV20-1	TRBJ1-1
TGTGCCAGCAGCGGTAGCGGGAATCTCAATGAGCAGTTCTTC	CASSGSGNLNEQFF	few	TRBD2	TRBV9	TRBJ2-1